This entry describes one T cell receptor beta chain. Its antigen is undetermined. These data come from a study of shared clonotypes between healthy human individuals. Sorted-subset replicate PCR reactions were performed with approximately 180 ng DNA, corresponding to roughly 30,000 T cell genomes. The method was immunoSEQ multiplex PCR; TCRdb's version includes in-frame clones alone and lacks a portion of them. Of about 2.4 million clones listed, approximately 93% are singletons. Germline loops: CDR1 MNHEY, CDR2 SVGAGI. V lost 7 bases to trimming and J lost 2 bases, with 10 bases between them. This CDR3 comprises 13 residues. Study-wide results and caveats: Sequencing depth was expected to affect clonotype sharing among donors. Memory subsets generally showed smaller estimated richness than naive subsets did.

This chain uses TRBV6-5 with TRBJ2-3; a weak D match, TRBD2 (6 bases). The sample taken for sequencing was naive CD4+ T cells from PBMCs. Described subset: CD45RA+ positively selected. This clonotype originated in a man between 18 and 29 years old in good health. Some clones in this sample may be carry-over from other donors' samples. CDR3 bases: TGTGCCAGCAACCAGCGGGCCACAGATACGCAGTATTTT. Translating gives CASNQRATDTQYF.